Sequencing of this TCR beta chain was carried out in a study of Graves' ophthalmopathy and Graves' hyperthyroidism. Study details: Prior to any treatment, peripheral blood was collected at the time of initial diagnosis.

Hyperthyroidism patients had new diagnoses, durations under 2 months, and ages of 18 to 65. None of the included patients had other autoimmune diseases, uncontrolled infections, pregnancy or lactation, as these led to exclusion. Diagnoses were established from clinical symptoms, serum thyroxine, TRAb, thyroid ultrasound and orbital computed tomography. The length of the CDR3 is 14 residues. V trimming: 5 bases; J trimming: 4 bases; junction bases outside the gene matches: 2. Germline V gene data show CDR1 as MNHNS and CDR2 as SASEGT. Transcripts of RNA were the source for amplifying TCR beta CDR3 regions. The library came from an HTBI-primed first-round RT-PCR and a second-round multiplex PCR. TCRdb re-called the multiplex PCR reads through MiXCR, storing one row per CDR3 protein. The sample comprises 680,000 or so distinct CDR3 sequences, about 20% of which are singletons, and more than 5.5% rests with the top ten.

V gene TRBV6-1 combines with J gene TRBJ2-5, with TRBD2 matching 12 bases. The specimen was peripheral blood. This receptor was taken from a woman aged 18-29 years with stable Graves' hyperthyroidism. Some clones in this sample may be carry-over from other donors' samples. CDR3 bases: TGTGCCAGCAGTAAGACTAGCGGGAGAGAGACCCAGTACTTC. Translation: CASSKTSGRETQYF.